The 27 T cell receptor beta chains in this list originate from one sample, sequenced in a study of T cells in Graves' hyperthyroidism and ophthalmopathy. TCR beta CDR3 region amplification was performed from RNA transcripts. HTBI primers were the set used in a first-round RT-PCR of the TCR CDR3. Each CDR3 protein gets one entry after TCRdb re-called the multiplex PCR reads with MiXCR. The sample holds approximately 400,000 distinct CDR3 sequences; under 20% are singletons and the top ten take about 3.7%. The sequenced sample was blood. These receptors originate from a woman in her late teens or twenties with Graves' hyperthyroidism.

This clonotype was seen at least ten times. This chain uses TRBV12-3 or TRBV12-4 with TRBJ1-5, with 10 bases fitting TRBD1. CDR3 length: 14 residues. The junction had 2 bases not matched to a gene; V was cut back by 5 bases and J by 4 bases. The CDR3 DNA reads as TGTGCCAGCAGTCGGACAGGGGGGAATCAGCCCCAGCATTTT. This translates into CASSRTGGNQPQHF.

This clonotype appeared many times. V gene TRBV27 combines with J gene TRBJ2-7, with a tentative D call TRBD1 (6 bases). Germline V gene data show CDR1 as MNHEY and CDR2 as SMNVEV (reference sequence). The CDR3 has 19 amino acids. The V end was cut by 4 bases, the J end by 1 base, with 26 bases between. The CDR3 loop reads CASSCHLRDRSLPSYEQYF. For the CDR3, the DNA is TGTGCCAGCAGTTGCCACCTCCGAGACAGGTCTTTACCTTCCTACGAGCAGTACTTC.

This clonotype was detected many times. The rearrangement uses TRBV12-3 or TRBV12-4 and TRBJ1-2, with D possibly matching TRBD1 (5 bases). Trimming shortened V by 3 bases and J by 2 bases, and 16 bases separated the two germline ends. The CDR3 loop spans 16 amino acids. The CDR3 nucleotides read TGTGCCAGCAGTTTTTCTGGGGGATTAAGGAACTATGGCTACACCTTC. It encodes CASSFSGGLRNYGYTF.

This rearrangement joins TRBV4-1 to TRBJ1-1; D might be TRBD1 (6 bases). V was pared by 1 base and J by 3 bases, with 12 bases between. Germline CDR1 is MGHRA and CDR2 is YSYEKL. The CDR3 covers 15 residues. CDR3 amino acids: CASSQGLNRDTEAFF. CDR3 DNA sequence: TGCGCCAGCAGCCAAGGGCTAAACAGGGACACTGAAGCTTTCTTT.

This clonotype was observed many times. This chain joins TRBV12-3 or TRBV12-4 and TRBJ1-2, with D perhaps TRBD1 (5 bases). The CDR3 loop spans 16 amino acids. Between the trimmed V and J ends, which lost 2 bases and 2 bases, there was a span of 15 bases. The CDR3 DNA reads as TGTGCCAGCAGTTTATACAGGCTGACTGGAAACTATGGCTACACCTTC. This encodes CASSLYRLTGNYGYTF.

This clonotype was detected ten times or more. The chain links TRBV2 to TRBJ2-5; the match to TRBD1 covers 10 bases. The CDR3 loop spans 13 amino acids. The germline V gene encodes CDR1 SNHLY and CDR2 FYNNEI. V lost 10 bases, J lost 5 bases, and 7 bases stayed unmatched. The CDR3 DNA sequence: TGTGCCACCGACAGGGGGCCGGGGGAGACCCAGTACTTC. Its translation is CATDRGPGETQYF.

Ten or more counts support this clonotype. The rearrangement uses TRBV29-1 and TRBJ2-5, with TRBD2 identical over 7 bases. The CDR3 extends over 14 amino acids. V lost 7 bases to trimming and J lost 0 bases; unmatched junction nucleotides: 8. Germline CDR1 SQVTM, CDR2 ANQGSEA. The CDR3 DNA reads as TGCAGCGCCGATCCCGGACTAGACCAAGAGACCCAGTACTTC. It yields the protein CSADPGLDQETQYF.

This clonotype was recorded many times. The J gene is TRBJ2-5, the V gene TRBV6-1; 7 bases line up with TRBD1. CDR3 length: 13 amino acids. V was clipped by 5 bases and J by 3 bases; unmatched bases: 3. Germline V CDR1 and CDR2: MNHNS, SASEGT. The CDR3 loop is CASSTTGKETQYF. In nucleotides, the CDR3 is TGTGCCAGCAGTACGACAGGGAAAGAGACCCAGTACTTC.

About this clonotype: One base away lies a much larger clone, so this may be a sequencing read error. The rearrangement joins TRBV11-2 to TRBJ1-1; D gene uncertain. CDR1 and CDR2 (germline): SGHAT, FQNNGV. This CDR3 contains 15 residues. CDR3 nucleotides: TGTGCCAGCAGCACATATAGAGGGAAGAACACTGAAGCTTGCTTT. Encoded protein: CASSTYRGKNTEACF. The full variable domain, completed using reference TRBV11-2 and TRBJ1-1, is EAGVAQSPRYKIIEKRQSVAFWCNPISGHATLYWYQQILGQGPKLLIQFQNNGVVDDSQLPKDRFSAERLKGVDSTLKIQPAKLEDSAVYLCASSTYRGKNTEACFGQGTRLTVV.

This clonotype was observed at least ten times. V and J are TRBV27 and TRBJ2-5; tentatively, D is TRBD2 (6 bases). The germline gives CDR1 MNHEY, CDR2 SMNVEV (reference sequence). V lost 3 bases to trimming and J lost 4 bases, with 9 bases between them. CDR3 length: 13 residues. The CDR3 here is CASSLIGGETQYF. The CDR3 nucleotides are TGTGCCAGCAGTTTGATCGGGGGAGAGACCCAGTACTTC.

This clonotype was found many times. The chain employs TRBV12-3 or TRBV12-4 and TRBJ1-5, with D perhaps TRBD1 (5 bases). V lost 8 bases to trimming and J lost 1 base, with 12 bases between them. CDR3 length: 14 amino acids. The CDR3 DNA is TGTGCCAGCGGGTTGGGGGGAAGCAATCAGCCCCAGCATTTT. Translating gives CASGLGGSNQPQHF.

CDR3 DNA sequence: TGTGCCAGTAGTATAGTCGGGGGGGATATGCAGCCCCAGCATTTT. As protein: CASSIVGGDMQPQHF. The genes are TRBV19 and TRBJ1-5, with D tentatively TRBD1 (5 bases). The CDR3 runs 15 residues. CDR1 and CDR2 (germline): LNHDA, SQIVND (reference sequence). V was pared by 1 base and J by 7 bases, with 14 bases between.

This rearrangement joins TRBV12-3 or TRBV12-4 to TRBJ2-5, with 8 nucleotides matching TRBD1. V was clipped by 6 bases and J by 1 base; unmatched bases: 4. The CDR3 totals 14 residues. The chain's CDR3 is CASSQGAGQETQYF. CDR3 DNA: TGTGCCAGCAGCCAGGGGGCTGGCCAAGAGACCCAGTACTTC.

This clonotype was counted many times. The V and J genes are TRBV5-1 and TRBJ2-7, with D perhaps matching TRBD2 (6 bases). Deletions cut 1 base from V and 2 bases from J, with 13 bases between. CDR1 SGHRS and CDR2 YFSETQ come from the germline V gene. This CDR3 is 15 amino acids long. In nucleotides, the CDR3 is TGCGCCAGCAGCTTGATTGGCGGGACGACCTACGAGCAGTACTTC. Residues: CASSLIGGTTYEQYF.

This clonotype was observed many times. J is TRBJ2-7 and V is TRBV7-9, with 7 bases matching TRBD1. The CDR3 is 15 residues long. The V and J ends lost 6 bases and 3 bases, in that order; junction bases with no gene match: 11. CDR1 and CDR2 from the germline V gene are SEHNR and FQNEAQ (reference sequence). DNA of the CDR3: TGTGCCAGCAGGCCGACGACAGGGAACCACTACGAGCAGTACTTC. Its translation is CASRPTTGNHYEQYF.

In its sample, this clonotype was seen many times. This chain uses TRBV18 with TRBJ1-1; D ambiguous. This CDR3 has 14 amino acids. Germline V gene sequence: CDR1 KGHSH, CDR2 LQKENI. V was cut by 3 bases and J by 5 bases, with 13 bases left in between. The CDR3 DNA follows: TGTGCCAGCTCACCCGACGGAGGGAGTACTGAAGCTTTCTTT. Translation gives CASSPDGGSTEAFF. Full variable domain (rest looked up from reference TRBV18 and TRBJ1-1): NAGVMQNPRHLVRRRGQEARLRCSPMKGHSHVYWYRQLPEEGLKFMVYLQKENIIDESGMPKERFSAEFPKEGPSILRIQQVVRGDSAAYFCASSPDGGSTEAFFGQGTRLTVV.

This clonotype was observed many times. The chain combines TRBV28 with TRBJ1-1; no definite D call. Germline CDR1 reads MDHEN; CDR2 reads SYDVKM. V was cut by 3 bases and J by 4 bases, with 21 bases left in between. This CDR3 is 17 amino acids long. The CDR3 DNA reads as TGTGCCAGCAGTTTTACCGGCCGTCCAACGGATGGCACTGAAGCTTTCTTT. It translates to CASSFTGRPTDGTEAFF.

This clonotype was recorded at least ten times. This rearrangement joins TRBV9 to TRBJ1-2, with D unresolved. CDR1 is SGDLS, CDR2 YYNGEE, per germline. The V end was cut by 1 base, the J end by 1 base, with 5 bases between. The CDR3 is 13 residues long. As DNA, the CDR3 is TGTGCCAGCAGCGTATCCAATAACTATGGCTACACCTTC. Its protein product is CASSVSNNYGYTF.

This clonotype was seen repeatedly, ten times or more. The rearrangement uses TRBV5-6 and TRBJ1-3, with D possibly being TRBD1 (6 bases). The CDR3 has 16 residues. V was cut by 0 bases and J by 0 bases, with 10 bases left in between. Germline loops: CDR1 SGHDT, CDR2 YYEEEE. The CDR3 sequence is CASSLGGQYSGNTIYF. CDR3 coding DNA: TGTGCCAGCAGCTTGGGTGGACAGTACTCTGGAAACACCATATATTTT.

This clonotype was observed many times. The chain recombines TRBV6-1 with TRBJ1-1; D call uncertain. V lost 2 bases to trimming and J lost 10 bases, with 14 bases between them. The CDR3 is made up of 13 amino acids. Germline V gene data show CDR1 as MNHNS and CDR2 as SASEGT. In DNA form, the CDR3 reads TGTGCCAGCAGTGAAATTGGTAGATCTGGAGCTTTCTTT. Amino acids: CASSEIGRSGAFF.

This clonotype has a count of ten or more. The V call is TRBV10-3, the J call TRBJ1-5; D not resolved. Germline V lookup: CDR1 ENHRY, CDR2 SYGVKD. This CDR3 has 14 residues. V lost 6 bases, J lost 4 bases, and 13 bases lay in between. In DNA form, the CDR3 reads TGTGCCATCAGCCAGGACCTTAGGAATCAGCCCCAGCATTTT. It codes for CAISQDLRNQPQHF.

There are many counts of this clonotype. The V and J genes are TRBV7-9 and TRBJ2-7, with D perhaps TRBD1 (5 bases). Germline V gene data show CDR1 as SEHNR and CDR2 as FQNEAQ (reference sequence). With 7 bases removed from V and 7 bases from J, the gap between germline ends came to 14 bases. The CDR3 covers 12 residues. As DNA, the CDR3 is TGTGCCAGCACAAATAGGGGTTTTGAGCAGTACTTC. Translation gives CASTNRGFEQYF.

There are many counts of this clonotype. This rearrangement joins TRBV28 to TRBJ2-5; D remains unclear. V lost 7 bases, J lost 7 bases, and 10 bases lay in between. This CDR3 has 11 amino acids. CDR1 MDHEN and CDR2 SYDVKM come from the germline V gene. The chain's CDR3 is CASTLSGTQYF. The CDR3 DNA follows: TGTGCCAGCACCCTCTCGGGGACCCAGTACTTC.

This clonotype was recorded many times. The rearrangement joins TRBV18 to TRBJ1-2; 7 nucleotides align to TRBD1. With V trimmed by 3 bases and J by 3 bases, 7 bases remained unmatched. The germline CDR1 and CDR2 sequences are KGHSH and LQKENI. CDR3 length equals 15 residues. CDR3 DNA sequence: TGTGCCAGCTCACCTCCTTTCACAGGGGACTATGGCTACACCTTC. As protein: CASSPPFTGDYGYTF.

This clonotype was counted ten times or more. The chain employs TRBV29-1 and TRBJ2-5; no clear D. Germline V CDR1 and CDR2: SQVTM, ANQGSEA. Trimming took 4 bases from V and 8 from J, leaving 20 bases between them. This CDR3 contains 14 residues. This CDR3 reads CSVVPRDILGTQYF. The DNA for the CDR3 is TGCAGCGTTGTCCCACGTGACATTTTGGGAACCCAGTACTTC.

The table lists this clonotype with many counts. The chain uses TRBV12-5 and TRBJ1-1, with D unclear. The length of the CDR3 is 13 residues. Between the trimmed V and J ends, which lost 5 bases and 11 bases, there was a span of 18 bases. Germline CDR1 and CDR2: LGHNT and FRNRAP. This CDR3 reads CASGLSSSSRAFF. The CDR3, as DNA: TGTGCTAGTGGTCTCTCCTCCAGCTCCCGGGCTTTCTTT.

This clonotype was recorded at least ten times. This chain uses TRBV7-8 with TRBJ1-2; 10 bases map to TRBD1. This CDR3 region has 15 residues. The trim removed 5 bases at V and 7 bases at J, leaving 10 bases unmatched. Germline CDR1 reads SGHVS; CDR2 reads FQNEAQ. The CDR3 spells CASSPRDRGGSGYTF. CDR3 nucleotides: TGTGCCAGCAGCCCCCGGGACAGGGGTGGATCTGGCTACACCTTC.